These 24 T cell receptor beta chains were sequenced from one sample in a study of OX40 agonist ivuxolimab in advanced cancers. TCRdb's table, derived via immunoSEQ multiplex PCR, lists solely in-frame clones and lacks some. The sample yields about 50,000 clones, about 80% seen once. The specimen comprised CD4+ or CD8+ T cells sorted from blood, sampled in a trial of the OX40 agonist ivuxolimab. These receptors came from an adult with an advanced solid tumor such as melanoma, head and neck, liver or kidney cancer.

In its sample, this clone was seen once. V usage is TRBV6-5 and J usage is TRBJ1-5; D not resolved. Per the germline V gene, CDR1 is MNHEY and CDR2 is SVGAGI. Between the trimmed V and J ends, which lost 11 bases and 0 bases, there was a span of 11 bases. The CDR3 extends over 13 amino acids. The CDR3 spells CAPLGYSNQPQHF. The CDR3 DNA sequence: TGTGCCCCCCTCGGGTATAGCAATCAGCCCCAGCATTTT.

The genes are TRBV5-1 and TRBJ2-5; 7 bases map to TRBD1. The CDR3 spans 16 residues. Germline-derived CDR1 and CDR2 are SGHRS and YFSETQ. The J segment lost 7 bases and the V segment lost 0 bases, leaving 12 bases of the junction unmatched. In DNA form, the CDR3 reads TGCGCCAGCAGCTTGGCCTTGGGGACAGAGAAAGGGACCCAGTACTTC. The encoded protein is CASSLALGTEKGTQYF.

V and J are TRBV7-2 and TRBJ2-7; 10 bases agree with TRBD2. The CDR3 has 13 residues. In germline, CDR1 is SGHTA, CDR2 FQGNSA. V gave up 1 base and J gave up 13 bases; unmatched junction bases: 7. The CDR3 coding sequence is TGTGCCAGCAGCTTAGGTCAACTAGCGGGGAATTACTTC. Translation: CASSLGQLAGNYF.

The V and J genes are TRBV7-2 and TRBJ2-6; D ambiguous. Germline V lookup: CDR1 SGHTA, CDR2 FQGNSA. V lost 4 bases to trimming and J lost 5 bases, with 21 bases between them. The CDR3 has 18 residues. The CDR3 DNA sequence: TGTGCCAGCAGCTCCCCCGGGTCGCTTCAAAACAGGGCCAACGTCCTGACTTTC. Translating it yields CASSSPGSLQNRANVLTF.

With regard to this clone: At the DNA level, this CDR3 is encoded by other sequences in the same sample as well. This chain connects TRBV18 to TRBJ2-5, with a weak D call TRBD2 (8 bases). The CDR3 consists of 17 residues. Germline V gene lookup returns CDR1 KGHSH and CDR2 LQKENI. Trimming removed 4 bases from V and 9 bases from J, with 27 bases in between. The DNA of the CDR3 is TGTGCCAGCTCACTCAACAGGGGCGGGGGGATCGCGGATCCCCAGTACTTC. Its protein product is CASSLNRGGGIADPQYF. The whole variable domain, filled in from reference TRBV18 and TRBJ2-5, reads NAGVMQNPRHLVRRRGQEARLRCSPMKGHSHVYWYRQLPEEGLKFMVYLQKENIIDESGMPKERFSAEFPKEGPSILRIQQVVRGDSAAYFCASSLNRGGGIADPQYFGPGTRLLVL.

Concerning this clone: The sample has other DNA sequences that encode this CDR3 too. This rearrangement joins TRBV29-1 to TRBJ2-5, with D perhaps matching TRBD1 or TRBD2 (7 bases each). This CDR3 comprises 13 residues. V lost 3 bases and J 4 bases, leaving 12 bases between the germline ends. The germline V gene has CDR1 SQVTM and CDR2 ANQGSEA. In nucleotides, the CDR3 is TGCAGCGTTGAGACAGGGAGGGGAGAGACCCAGTACTTC. The encoded protein is CSVETGRGETQYF.

This rearrangement joins TRBV28 to TRBJ1-2; maybe TRBD1 (6 bases). This CDR3 is built from 16 residues. Germline CDR1 is MDHEN and CDR2 is SYDVKM. Trimming stripped 5 bases from V and 5 bases from J, with 21 bases between. CDR3 region: CASSTPVGQGMYGYTF. CDR3 bases: TGTGCCAGCAGTACCCCCGTCGGGCAGGGGATGTATGGCTACACCTTC.

The V gene is TRBV5-5, the J gene TRBJ2-3; 14 nucleotides align to TRBD2. After removal of 4 bases from V and 0 bases from J, the junction contained 10 bases not matched to a gene. The CDR3 consists of 19 residues. Germline assignment: CDR1 SGHKS and CDR2 YYEKEE (reference sequence). This CDR3 reads CASSQTGTSGSLSTDTQYF. CDR3 sequence (DNA): TGTGCCAGCAGCCAAACTGGGACTAGCGGGAGTCTGAGCACAGATACGCAGTATTTT. The full variable domain, completed using reference TRBV5-5 and TRBJ2-3, is DAGVTQSPTHLIKTRGQQVTLRCSPISGHKSVSWYQQVLGQGPQFIFQYYEKEERGRGNFPDRFSARQFPNYSSELNVNALLLGDSALYLCASSQTGTSGSLSTDTQYFGPGTRLTVL.

V gene TRBV7-9 combines with J gene TRBJ2-6; 8 nucleotides line up with TRBD1. The junction had 1 base not matched to a gene; V was cut back by 4 bases and J by 2 bases. This CDR3 has 15 residues. Looked up from germline, CDR1 is SEHNR and CDR2 is FQNEAQ (reference sequence). The CDR3 here is CASSSRGPGANVLTF. As DNA, the CDR3 is TGTGCCAGCAGCTCCAGGGGGCCTGGGGCCAACGTCCTGACTTTC.

V is TRBV6-6 and J is TRBJ2-1; D is undetermined. V was pared by 6 bases and J by 3 bases, with 12 bases between. Germline CDR1 reads MNHNY; CDR2 reads SVGAGI (reference sequence). The CDR3 is made up of 14 amino acids. CDR3 in amino acids: CASRLMADYNEQFF. The CDR3 nucleotides are TGTGCCAGCAGATTAATGGCGGACTACAATGAGCAGTTCTTC.

This clone was seen only a few times. The chain employs TRBV11-3 and TRBJ2-7; weak D call: TRBD2 (5 bases). The germline V and J ends were trimmed by 11 bases and 2 bases, with 16 bases remaining between them. The CDR3 has 13 residues. Germline CDR1 is SGHNT and CDR2 is YENEEA. CDR3 sequence (DNA): TGTGCCGACCAAATGGGGAGAACCTACGAGCAGTACTTC. This translates into CADQMGRTYEQYF.

The chain couples TRBV7-9 to TRBJ1-4; 10 bases are shared with TRBD1. Germline V gene sequence: CDR1 SEHNR, CDR2 FQNEAQ (reference sequence). The length of the CDR3 is 16 residues. The J segment lost 0 bases and the V segment lost 5 bases, leaving 3 bases of the junction unmatched. In DNA, the CDR3 is TGTGCCAGCAGCCAAGGACAGGGGGCAACTAATGAAAAACTGTTTTTT. It yields the protein CASSQGQGATNEKLFF.

The chain joins TRBV12-5 to TRBJ2-1; D is unresolved. The CDR3 sequence is 12 residues long. The germline gives CDR1 LGHNT, CDR2 FRNRAP. Trimming took 5 bases from V and 7 from J, leaving 9 bases between them. The CDR3 spells CASGGLTNEQFF. CDR3 DNA sequence: TGTGCTAGTGGTGGCCTTACGAATGAGCAGTTCTTC. Supplemented by reference TRBV12-5 and TRBJ2-1, the full variable domain reads DARVTQTPRHKVTEMGQEVTMRCQPILGHNTVFWYRQTMMQGLELLAYFRNRAPLDDSGMPKDRFSAEMPDATLATLKIQPSEPRDSAVYFCASGGLTNEQFFGPGTRLTVL.

This clone ranks as medium-sized. This chain links TRBV14 with TRBJ1-6; a weak D match, TRBD1 (5 bases). V gave up 1 base and J gave up 8 bases, with 9 bases separating them. From germline, CDR1 is SGHDN and CDR2 FVKESK. CDR3 length: 14 amino acids. The CDR3 protein is CASSQGREYSPLHF. For the CDR3, the DNA is TGTGCCAGCAGCCAAGGCAGGGAGTATTCACCCCTCCACTTT.

For this clone: At one of its ends the junction is not consistent with the germline gene, which may arise from a read error. The J gene is TRBJ2-7, the V gene TRBV5-1; the D gene could be TRBD1 or TRBD2 (5 bases each). The germline V gene encodes CDR1 SGHRS and CDR2 YFSETQ. The CDR3 length is 15 residues. The CDR3 DNA reads TGCGCCAACAGCTTGGACGGGACGGGTCCCTACGAGCAGTACTTC. It translates to CANSLDGTGPYEQYF.

The CDR3 DNA follows: TGTGCCAGCAGCTTAAGGCTTAGCACAGATACGCAGTATTTT. Residues: CASSLRLSTDTQYF. The chain recombines TRBV5-4 with TRBJ2-3, with no clear D. Trimming cost V 2 bases and J 0 bases, with 7 bases left between them. The CDR3 loop spans 14 amino acids. CDR1 and CDR2 from the germline V gene are SGHNT and YYREEE (reference sequence).

The chain joins TRBV7-9 to TRBJ1-2; 7 bases map to TRBD1. Trimming cost V 5 bases and J 5 bases; bases outside gene matches: 5. Germline assignment: CDR1 SEHNR and CDR2 FQNEAQ (reference sequence). The CDR3 has 13 residues. CDR3 amino acids: CASSQTGWYGYTF. The CDR3 bases are TGTGCCAGCAGCCAGACAGGGTGGTATGGCTACACCTTC.

This chain joins TRBV9 and TRBJ2-3; either TRBD1 or TRBD2 may fit D (6 bases each). Germline V gives CDR1 SGDLS, CDR2 YYNGEE. The V and J ends lost 0 bases and 10 bases respectively, with 12 bases between them. There are 13 residues in the CDR3. The CDR3 nucleotides read TGTGCCAGCAGCGTAGTGGGGGGCGGTGCGCAGTATTTT. The encoded protein is CASSVVGGGAQYF.

The chain is built from TRBV29-1 and TRBJ1-5; perhaps TRBD1 as D (5 bases). The length of the CDR3 is 12 residues. In germline, CDR1 is SQVTM, CDR2 ANQGSEA. Trimming shortened V by 7 bases and J by 1 base, and 8 bases separated the two germline ends. The CDR3 spells CSAGLSNQPQHF. The CDR3 nucleotides are TGCAGCGCAGGGTTAAGCAATCAGCCCCAGCATTTT.

This chain joins TRBV7-2 and TRBJ2-5; either TRBD1 or TRBD2 may supply D (5 bases each). Trimming removed 1 base at V and 2 bases at J, with 17 bases between. CDR1 and CDR2 (germline): SGHTA, FQGNSA. The CDR3 consists of 17 residues. This CDR3 is CASSLDVASWGQETQYF. The CDR3 region has the DNA TGTGCCAGCAGCTTAGATGTCGCGTCTTGGGGGCAAGAGACCCAGTACTTC. Complete variable domain (other parts from reference TRBV7-2 and TRBJ2-5): GAGVSQSPSNKVTEKGKDVELRCDPISGHTALYWYRQSLGQGLEFLIYFQGNSAPDKSGLPSDRFSAERTGGSVSTLTIQRTQQEDSAVYLCASSLDVASWGQETQYFGPGTRLLVL.

The CDR3 nucleotides are TGCGCCAGCAGTCCGGGACAGGGAAATCAGCCCCAGCATTTT. The encoded protein is CASSPGQGNQPQHF. The rearrangement links TRBV10-1 to TRBJ1-5; 9 bases are a match to TRBD1. The germline V gene has CDR1 WNHNN and CDR2 SYGVQD (reference sequence). V trimming: 5 bases; J trimming: 4 bases; junction bases outside the gene matches: 3. The CDR3 is 14 residues long.

The chain uses TRBV29-1 and TRBJ1-1; the D gene is possibly TRBD1 (5 bases). Germline V CDR1 and CDR2: SQVTM, ANQGSEA. The CDR3 is made up of 13 amino acids. The V end lost 5 bases, the J end lost 0 bases, and 10 bases lay between the germline ends. CDR3 nucleotides: TGCAGCGTTTCGGGACGGATGAACACTGAAGCTTTCTTT. This translates into CSVSGRMNTEAFF.

The chain employs TRBV11-3 and TRBJ2-1; 9 bases match TRBD2. CDR3 length equals 17 residues. V lost 1 base to trimming and J lost 8 bases; unmatched junction nucleotides: 12. Germline lookup yields CDR1 SGHNT and CDR2 YENEEA. The CDR3 DNA follows: TGTGCCAGCAGCTTAGGGGATCGGCTAGCGGGGACGGATGAGCAGTTCTTC. It yields the protein CASSLGDRLAGTDEQFF.

The chain couples TRBV5-1 to TRBJ1-4, with 9 positions matching TRBD1. The CDR3 is 16 amino acids. Germline CDR1 reads SGHRS; CDR2 reads YFSETQ. The junction had 6 bases not matched to a gene; V was cut back by 4 bases and J by 2 bases. The CDR3 DNA sequence: TGCGCCAGCAGCCCGGGACAGGGCTCCACTAATGAAAAACTGTTTTTT. Translation: CASSPGQGSTNEKLFF.